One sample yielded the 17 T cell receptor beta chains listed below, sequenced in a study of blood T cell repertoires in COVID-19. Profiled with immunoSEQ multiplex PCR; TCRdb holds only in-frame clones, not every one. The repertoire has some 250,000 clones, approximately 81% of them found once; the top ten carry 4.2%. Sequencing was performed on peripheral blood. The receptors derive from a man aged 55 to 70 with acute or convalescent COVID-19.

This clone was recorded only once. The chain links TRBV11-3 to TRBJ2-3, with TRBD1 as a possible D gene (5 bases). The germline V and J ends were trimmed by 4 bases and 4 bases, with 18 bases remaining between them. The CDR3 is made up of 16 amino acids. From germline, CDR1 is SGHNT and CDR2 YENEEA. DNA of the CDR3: TGTGCCAGCAGCTCACCGCTTCAGGGTGGAGCAGATACGCAGTATTTT. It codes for CASSSPLQGGADTQYF.

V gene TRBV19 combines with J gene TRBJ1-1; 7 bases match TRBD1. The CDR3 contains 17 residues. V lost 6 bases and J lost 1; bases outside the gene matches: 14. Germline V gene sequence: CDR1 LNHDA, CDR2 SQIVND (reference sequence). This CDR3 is CASRSLTGSGWNTEAFF. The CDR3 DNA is TGTGCCAGTAGATCCCTGACAGGGTCCGGCTGGAACACTGAAGCTTTCTTT.

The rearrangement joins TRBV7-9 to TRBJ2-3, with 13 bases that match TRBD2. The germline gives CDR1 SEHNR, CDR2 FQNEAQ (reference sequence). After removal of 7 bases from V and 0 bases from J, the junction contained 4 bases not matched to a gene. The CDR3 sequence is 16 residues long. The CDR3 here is CASTLAGGSSTDTQYF. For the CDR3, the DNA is TGTGCCAGCACACTAGCGGGGGGGTCTAGCACAGATACGCAGTATTTT.

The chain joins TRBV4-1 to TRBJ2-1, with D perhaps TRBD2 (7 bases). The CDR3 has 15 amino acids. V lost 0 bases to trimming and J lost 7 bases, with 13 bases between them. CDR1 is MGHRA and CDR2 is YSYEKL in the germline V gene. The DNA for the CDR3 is TGCGCCAGCAGCCAAGATGAGGGGGGAGGGAATGAGCAGTTCTTC. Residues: CASSQDEGGGNEQFF.

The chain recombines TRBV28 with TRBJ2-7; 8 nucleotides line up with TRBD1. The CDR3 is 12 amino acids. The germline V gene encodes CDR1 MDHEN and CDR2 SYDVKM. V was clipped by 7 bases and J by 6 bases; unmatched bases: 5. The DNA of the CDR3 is TGTGCCAGCAACTCAGGGGGCAGCGAGCAGTACTTC. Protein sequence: CASNSGGSEQYF.

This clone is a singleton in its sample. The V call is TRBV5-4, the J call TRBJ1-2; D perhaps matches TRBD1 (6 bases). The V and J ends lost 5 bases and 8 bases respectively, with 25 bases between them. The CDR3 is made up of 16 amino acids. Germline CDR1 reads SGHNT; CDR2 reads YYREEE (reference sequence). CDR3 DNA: TGTGCCAGCAGTCCCCTCACCAGGGGTGACATGTCGGGCTACACCTTC. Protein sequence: CASSPLTRGDMSGYTF. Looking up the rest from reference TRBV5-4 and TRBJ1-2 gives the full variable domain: ETGVTQSPTHLIKTRGQQVTLRCSSQSGHNTVSWYQQALGQGPQFIFQYYREEENGRGNFPPRFSGLQFPNYSSELNVNALELDDSALYLCASSPLTRGDMSGYTFGSGTRLTVV.

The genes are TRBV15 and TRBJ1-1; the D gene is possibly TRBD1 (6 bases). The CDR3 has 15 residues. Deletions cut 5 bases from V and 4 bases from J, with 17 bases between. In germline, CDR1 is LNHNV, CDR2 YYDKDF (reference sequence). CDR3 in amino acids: CATSLGGAGGTEAFF. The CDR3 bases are TGTGCCACCAGCCTTGGGGGGGCGGGAGGCACTGAAGCTTTCTTT.

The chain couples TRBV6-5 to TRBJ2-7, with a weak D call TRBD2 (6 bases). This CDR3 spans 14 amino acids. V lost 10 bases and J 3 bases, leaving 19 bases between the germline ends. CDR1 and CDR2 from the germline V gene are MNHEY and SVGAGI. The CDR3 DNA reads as TGTGCCACCCACCCCCGGGCGGGGAACTACGAGCAGTACTTC. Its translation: CATHPRAGNYEQYF.

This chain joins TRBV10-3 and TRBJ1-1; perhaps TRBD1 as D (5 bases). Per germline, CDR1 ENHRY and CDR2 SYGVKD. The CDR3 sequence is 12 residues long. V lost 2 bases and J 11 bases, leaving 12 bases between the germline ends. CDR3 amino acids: CAISENGALAFF. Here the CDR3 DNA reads TGTGCCATCAGTGAGAATGGGGCTCTGGCTTTCTTT.

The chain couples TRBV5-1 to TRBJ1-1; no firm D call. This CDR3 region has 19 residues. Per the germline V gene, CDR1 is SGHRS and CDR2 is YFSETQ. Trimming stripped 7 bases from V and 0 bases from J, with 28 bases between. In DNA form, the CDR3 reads TGCGCCAGCGCGATACCTCGGGGTGATTTCGGAGTCATGAACACTGAAGCTTTCTTT. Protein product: CASAIPRGDFGVMNTEAFF.

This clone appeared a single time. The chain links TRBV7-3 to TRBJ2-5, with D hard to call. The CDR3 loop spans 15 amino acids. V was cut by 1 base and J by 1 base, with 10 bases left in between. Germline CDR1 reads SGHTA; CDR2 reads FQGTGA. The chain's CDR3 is CASSLRVTGQETQYF. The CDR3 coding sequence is TGTGCCAGCAGCTTAAGGGTGACGGGCCAAGAGACCCAGTACTTC.

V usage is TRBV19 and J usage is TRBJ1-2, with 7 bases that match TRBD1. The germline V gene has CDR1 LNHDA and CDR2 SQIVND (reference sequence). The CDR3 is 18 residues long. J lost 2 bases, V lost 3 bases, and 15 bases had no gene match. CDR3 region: CASSMSRDRTSYNYGYTF. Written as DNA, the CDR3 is TGTGCCAGTAGTATGAGTAGGGACAGAACATCCTACAACTATGGCTACACCTTC. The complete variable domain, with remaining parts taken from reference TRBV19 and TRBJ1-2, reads DGGITQSPKYLFRKEGQNVTLSCEQNLNHDAMYWYRQDPGQGLRLIYYSQIVNDFQKGDIAEGYSVSREKKESFPLTVTSAQKNPTAFYLCASSMSRDRTSYNYGYTFGSGTRLTVV.

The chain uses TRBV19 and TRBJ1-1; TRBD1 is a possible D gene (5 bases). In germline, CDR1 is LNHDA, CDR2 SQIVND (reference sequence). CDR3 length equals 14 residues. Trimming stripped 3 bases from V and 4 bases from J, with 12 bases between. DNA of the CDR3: TGTGCCAGTAGTATGAGCTGGGGCCTCACTGAAGCTTTCTTT. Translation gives CASSMSWGLTEAFF.

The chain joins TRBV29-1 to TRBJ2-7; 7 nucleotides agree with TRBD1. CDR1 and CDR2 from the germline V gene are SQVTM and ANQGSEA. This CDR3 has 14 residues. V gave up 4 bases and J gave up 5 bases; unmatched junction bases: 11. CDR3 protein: CSVVGGQGVDEQYF. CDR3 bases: TGCAGCGTTGTAGGGGGTCAGGGGGTCGACGAGCAGTACTTC.

DNA of the CDR3: TGTGCCAGCAGCCCGTACTATGAGGGTCCCGGGGAGCTGTTTTTT. This sequence encodes CASSPYYEGPGELFF. The rearrangement joins TRBV5-4 to TRBJ2-2, with D maybe TRBD2 (5 bases). With 4 bases removed from V and 6 bases from J, the gap between germline ends came to 16 bases. Per the germline V gene, CDR1 is SGHNT and CDR2 is YYREEE (reference sequence). The CDR3 sequence is 15 residues long.

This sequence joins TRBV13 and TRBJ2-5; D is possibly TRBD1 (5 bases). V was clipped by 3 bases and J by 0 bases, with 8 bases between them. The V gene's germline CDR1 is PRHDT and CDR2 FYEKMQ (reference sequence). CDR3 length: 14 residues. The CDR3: CASSFRQNQETQYF. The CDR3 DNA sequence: TGTGCCAGCAGCTTCCGACAGAACCAAGAGACCCAGTACTTC.

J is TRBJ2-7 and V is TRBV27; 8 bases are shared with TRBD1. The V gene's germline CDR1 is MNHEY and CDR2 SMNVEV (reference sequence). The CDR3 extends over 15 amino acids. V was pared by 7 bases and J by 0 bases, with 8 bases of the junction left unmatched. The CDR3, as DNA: TGTGCCAGCAACCCACAGGGGGGCCCCTCCTACGAGCAGTACTTC. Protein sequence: CASNPQGGPSYEQYF.